The 21 T cell receptor beta chains below come from one sample, sequenced in a study of spatial heterogeneity in lung cancer. TCRdb recomputed calls from the 5' RACE reads with MiXCR, one row per CDR3 protein. The profile covers about 23,000 distinct CDR3 sequences, with about 6% appearing a single time and 10% taken by the ten largest. Study-wide results and limits: Mutation counts in tumors were tracked by counts of expanded intratumoral alpha and beta TCRs.

Documented time point: sample taken at primary tumor resection. These TCRs' antigens remain unknown. Sequencing used lung tumor tissue, obtained at surgery. The receptor set was obtained from a male donor with early-stage non-small cell lung cancer.

A few counts support this clonotype. The genes are TRBV5-4 and TRBJ2-3, with D possibly being TRBD1 (5 bases). The germline CDR1 and CDR2 sequences are SGHNT and YYREEE (reference sequence). Trimming took 6 bases from V and 2 from J, leaving 10 bases between them. The CDR3 is 13 residues long. The CDR3 DNA reads TGTGCCAGCACTAGACAGCCCACAGATACGCAGTATTTT. It is translated as CASTRQPTDTQYF.

In this sample, this clonotype is medium-sized (0.01 to 0.1%). The chain combines TRBV30 with TRBJ2-6; D might be TRBD2 (6 bases). Germline V lookup: CDR1 GTSNPN, CDR2 SVGIG (reference sequence). V shed 3 bases and J shed 3 bases, with 12 bases lying between them. The CDR3 consists of 15 residues. The CDR3 sequence is CAWRPGGNGANVLTF. CDR3 in DNA: TGTGCCTGGAGGCCCGGAGGGAATGGGGCCAACGTCCTGACTTTC. Full variable domain (missing parts from reference TRBV30 and TRBJ2-6): SQTIHQWPATLVQPVGSPLSLECTVEGTSNPNLYWYRQAAGRGLQLLFYSVGIGQISSEVPQNLSASRPQDRQFILSSKKLLLSDSGFYLCAWRPGGNGANVLTFGAGSRLTVL.

This clonotype was found many times. This chain uses TRBV20-1 with TRBJ2-5; D perhaps matches TRBD1 (6 bases). The CDR3 runs to 14 residues. Deletions cut 0 bases from V and 2 bases from J, with 10 bases between. Germline assignment: CDR1 DFQATT and CDR2 SNEGSKA (reference sequence). DNA of the CDR3: TGCAGTGCTAGAGATCCAGGGGTACAAGAGACCCAGTACTTC. Translation: CSARDPGVQETQYF.

This clonotype was observed at least ten times. The V gene is TRBV4-3, the J gene TRBJ2-1; TRBD2 might be the D (5 bases). The CDR3 contains 18 residues. CDR1 and CDR2 (germline): LGHNA, YSLEER. Deletions cut 0 bases from V and 6 bases from J, with 21 bases between. Written as DNA, the CDR3 is TGCGCCAGCAGCCAAGATATTAGAGGGTTTAGCGAGAGCAATGAGCAGTTCTTC. As protein: CASSQDIRGFSESNEQFF.

This clonotype was seen repeatedly, ten times or more. The CDR3 sequence is CASSLEGGAGANVLTF. In DNA, the CDR3 is TGCGCCAGCAGCTTAGAGGGAGGGGCAGGGGCCAACGTCCTGACTTTC. V usage is TRBV5-1 and J usage is TRBJ2-6; 7 positions agree with TRBD2. The CDR3 has 16 amino acids. Germline values: CDR1 SGHRS, CDR2 YFSETQ. J gave up 4 bases and V 2 bases, and 6 bases lay outside the gene matches. Drawing the rest from reference TRBV5-1 and TRBJ2-6, the complete variable domain is KAGVTQTPRYLIKTRGQQVTLSCSPISGHRSVSWYQQTPGQGLQFLFEYFSETQRNKGNFPGRFSGRQFSNSRSEMNVSTLELGDSALYLCASSLEGGAGANVLTFGAGSRLTVL.

At least ten counts were recorded for this clonotype. The chain links TRBV24-1 to TRBJ2-2; no clear D gene. Germline-derived CDR1 and CDR2 are KGHDR and SFDVKD. V lost 1 base and J 2 bases, leaving 13 bases between the germline ends. This CDR3 is 17 amino acids long. The CDR3 nucleotides are TGTGCCACCAGTGATTTCTACACATCAACTAACACCGGGGAGCTGTTTTTT. Its protein product is CATSDFYTSTNTGELFF.

The V and J genes are TRBV18 and TRBJ2-7, with no clear D. Per germline, CDR1 KGHSH and CDR2 LQKENI. V was trimmed by 4 bases and J by 1 base, leaving 14 bases between them. The CDR3 contains 15 residues. DNA for the CDR3: TGTGCCAGCTCACGAGACGGTCGTGGGTCCTACGAGCAGTACTTC. Amino acid sequence: CASSRDGRGSYEQYF.

This clonotype has ten or more counts. J is TRBJ1-1 and V is TRBV5-1, with a possible D match to TRBD1 (5 bases). In germline, CDR1 is SGHRS, CDR2 YFSETQ. This CDR3 has 12 residues. V lost 6 bases, J lost 4 bases, and 10 bases lay in between. The CDR3 reads CASTSGGTEAFF. CDR3 sequence (DNA): TGCGCCAGCACCTCGGGGGGCACTGAAGCTTTCTTT.

This clonotype was detected many times. This chain joins TRBV11-2 and TRBJ2-3, with D unresolved. The germline CDR1 and CDR2 sequences are SGHAT and FQNNGV. There are 12 residues in the CDR3. V was cut by 5 bases and J by 5 bases, with 8 bases left in between. CDR3 sequence reads: CASSIGRDTQYF. CDR3 coding DNA: TGTGCCAGCAGCATCGGACGAGATACGCAGTATTTT. The full variable domain, rest sourced from reference TRBV11-2 and TRBJ2-3, is EAGVAQSPRYKIIEKRQSVAFWCNPISGHATLYWYQQILGQGPKLLIQFQNNGVVDDSQLPKDRFSAERLKGVDSTLKIQPAKLEDSAVYLCASSIGRDTQYFGPGTRLTVL.

In its sample, this clonotype was seen many times. The V and J genes are TRBV9 and TRBJ2-4; 10 nucleotides align to TRBD2. The CDR3 is 15 residues long. CDR1 is SGDLS and CDR2 is YYNGEE in the germline V gene. The V gene end was trimmed by 0 bases and the J gene end by 6 bases; junction bases not matched to a gene: 3. The CDR3: CASSVASGGRNIQYF. The CDR3 region has the DNA TGTGCCAGCAGCGTAGCTAGCGGGGGACGAAACATTCAGTACTTC. The variable domain in full, with the rest retrieved from reference TRBV9 and TRBJ2-4, is DSGVTQTPKHLITATGQRVTLRCSPRSGDLSVYWYQQSLDQGLQFLIQYYNGEERAKGNILERFSAQQFPDLHSELNLSSLELGDSALYFCASSVASGGRNIQYFGAGTRLSVL.

This clonotype was picked up many times. The chain employs TRBV7-8 and TRBJ1-6, with a weak D call TRBD1 (6 bases). CDR3 length equals 16 residues. V gave up 2 bases and J gave up 7 bases, with 15 bases separating them. Per the germline V gene, CDR1 is SGHVS and CDR2 is FQNEAQ. As DNA, the CDR3 is TGTGCCAGCAGCTTAACCCCAGGGGCGCAAAATTCACCCCTCCACTTT. Protein sequence: CASSLTPGAQNSPLHF.

This clonotype was observed at least ten times. V is TRBV7-2 and J is TRBJ2-5, with 7 bases aligning to TRBD1. The CDR3 consists of 16 residues. Germline values: CDR1 SGHTA, CDR2 FQGNSA. V shed 5 bases and J 4 bases; nucleotides not matched to a gene: 13. The CDR3 is CASSPRGQIGGETQYF. CDR3 bases: TGTGCCAGCAGCCCCCGGGGACAGATCGGAGGAGAGACCCAGTACTTC. Variable domain in full (rest from reference TRBV7-2 and TRBJ2-5): GAGVSQSPSNKVTEKGKDVELRCDPISGHTALYWYRQSLGQGLEFLIYFQGNSAPDKSGLPSDRFSAERTGGSVSTLTIQRTQQEDSAVYLCASSPRGQIGGETQYFGPGTRLLVL.

This clonotype showed up many times. V is TRBV7-2 and J is TRBJ1-1; tentative D call: TRBD1 (5 bases). Germline-derived CDR1 and CDR2 are SGHTA and FQGNSA. Trimming took off 3 bases at V and 0 bases at J, with 8 bases between the two ends. The CDR3 runs to 14 residues. CDR3 region: CASSFSTVNTEAFF. The CDR3, as DNA: TGTGCCAGCAGCTTTTCGACAGTGAACACTGAAGCTTTCTTT.

This clonotype was observed at least ten times. V and J are TRBV28 and TRBJ1-2; a possible D gene is TRBD1 (6 bases). Trimming removed 6 bases from V and 4 bases from J, with 12 bases in between. Germline V lookup: CDR1 MDHEN, CDR2 SYDVKM. The CDR3 loop spans 13 amino acids. The CDR3 here is CASRKQGPYGYTF. CDR3 DNA sequence: TGTGCCAGCAGAAAACAGGGACCCTATGGCTACACCTTC.

This clonotype has a count of ten or more. The chain has TRBV4-3 and TRBJ2-3, with 10 bases aligning to TRBD2. V shed 1 base and J 5 bases; nucleotides not matched to a gene: 6. Germline CDR1 reads LGHNA; CDR2 reads YSLEER. This CDR3 has 16 residues. The CDR3 region has the DNA TGCGCCAGCAGCCAAGCCCTAGCGGGAGTAGGAGATACGCAGTATTTT. Translation: CASSQALAGVGDTQYF.

This clonotype was seen at least ten times. The chain couples TRBV28 to TRBJ1-2; D unresolved. CDR1 is MDHEN and CDR2 is SYDVKM in the germline V gene. The CDR3 consists of 12 residues. Trimming left V 4 bases short and J 4 bases short, with 7 bases between. CDR3 bases: TGTGCCAGCAGTTCGTTGATCTATGGCTACACCTTC. Protein product: CASSSLIYGYTF.

V and J are TRBV7-2 and TRBJ2-3; no firm D call. Germline lookup yields CDR1 SGHTA and CDR2 FQGNSA. The CDR3 extends over 13 amino acids. V was shortened by 1 base and J by 6 bases, with 8 bases between the two germline ends. The CDR3 reads CASSLDRGDTQYF. DNA of the CDR3: TGTGCCAGCAGCTTAGATCGCGGTGATACGCAGTATTTT. Variable domain in full (rest from reference TRBV7-2 and TRBJ2-3): GAGVSQSPSNKVTEKGKDVELRCDPISGHTALYWYRQSLGQGLEFLIYFQGNSAPDKSGLPSDRFSAERTGGSVSTLTIQRTQQEDSAVYLCASSLDRGDTQYFGPGTRLTVL.

This clonotype has ten or more counts. This chain uses TRBV6-5 with TRBJ1-1, with D uncertain. The CDR3 contains 14 residues. Germline CDR1 reads MNHEY; CDR2 reads SVGAGI. V lost 6 bases, J lost 2 bases, and 13 bases lay in between. The CDR3 loop is CASSSEGRNTEAFF. The CDR3 nucleotides read TGTGCCAGCAGCAGCGAGGGCAGAAACACTGAAGCTTTCTTT.

This clonotype has a count of ten or more. The chain carries TRBV27 and TRBJ1-6; D remains unclear. The CDR3 extends over 13 amino acids. CDR1 is MNHEY and CDR2 is SMNVEV in the germline V gene (reference sequence). V gave up 3 bases and J gave up 7 bases, with 7 bases separating them. In DNA, the CDR3 is TGTGCCAGCAGTTTCCGTGAGAATTCACCCCTCCACTTT. Translation gives CASSFRENSPLHF.

This clonotype was observed many times. This chain joins TRBV7-9 and TRBJ2-1; D possibly corresponds to TRBD1 (5 bases). V gave up 5 bases and J gave up 6 bases, with 11 bases separating them. Germline V gives CDR1 SEHNR, CDR2 FQNEAQ (reference sequence). CDR3 length: 13 amino acids. CDR3 nucleotide sequence: TGTGCCAGCAGCCCCGATGACAGCAATGAGCAGTTCTTC. It yields the protein CASSPDDSNEQFF.

This clonotype was observed a handful of times. The chain links TRBV5-4 to TRBJ2-7; no firm D call. The CDR3 is made up of 13 amino acids. V was clipped by 4 bases and J by 6 bases, with 14 bases between them. Per the germline V gene, CDR1 is SGHNT and CDR2 is YYREEE (reference sequence). CDR3: CASSQNQMGEQYF. CDR3 coding DNA: TGTGCCAGCAGCCAAAATCAGATGGGCGAGCAGTACTTC.